This TCR beta chain was recovered during a study of lymphopenia after photon versus proton radiotherapy. Study-level findings and limits: After the lymphocyte nadir, photon-treated repertoires showed oligoclonal expansion, especially of CD8+ Temra cells.

The repertoire was sequenced with immunoSEQ multiplex PCR; TCRdb's copy has only in-frame clones and lacks some. Of tens of thousands of clones detected, around 85% appear once; the ten largest clones hold roughly 20%. Germline assignment: CDR1 SGHAT and CDR2 FQNNGV. V shed 7 bases and J shed 10 bases, with 17 bases lying between them. The CDR3 loop spans 13 amino acids. In the case of this clone: Its target is unknown.

This rearrangement joins TRBV11-2 to TRBJ2-1; D unresolved. This TCR was sampled from a man aged 55-75 years with pancreatic cancer. The sample was peripheral blood, taken from a patient treated with photon-based radiotherapy. The CDR3 region has the DNA TGTGCCAGCACCAATTTGGGTTTCGGGGAGCAGTTCTTC. Translating it yields CASTNLGFGEQFF.